Listed below are T cell receptor beta chains from one sample, sequenced in a study of vaccination and CD4 T cells after COVID-19. Each CDR3 protein gets one entry after TCRdb re-called the PCR reads with MiXCR. The data contain 25,000 to 30,000 distinct CDR3 sequences, 50% to 65% of them seen just once; the ten biggest clones take up more than 5%. Sequencing used CD4+ T cells from blood, obtained about 7 months after SARS-CoV-2 vaccination. Receptors were obtained from a human donor who had recovered from COVID-19. CDR3s include the opening cysteine and the closing phenylalanine or tryptophan. The D gene is left open where the match is weak. Rows give clone size only sometimes, using once, few, many, or a class for an expanded clone.

v_gene	abundance	j_gene	d_gene	CDR3aa	CDR3nt
TRBV9	.	TRBJ1-1	.	CASSEGRGVDTEAFF	TGTGCCAGCAGCGAGGGGAGGGGGGTGGACACTGAAGCTTTCTTT
TRBV7-9	.	TRBJ2-1	TRBD2	CASSPWASGGTGEQFF	TGTGCCAGCAGCCCCTGGGCTAGCGGGGGTACCGGCGAGCAGTTCTTC
TRBV24-1	.	TRBJ1-2	.	CATSDQEVYGYTF	TGTGCCACCAGTGACCAAGAGGTATATGGCTACACCTTC
TRBV6-1	.	TRBJ1-5	TRBD1	CASSPGQGGQPQHF	TGTGCCAGCAGCCCGGGACAGGGGGGCCAGCCCCAGCATTTT
TRBV2	.	TRBJ2-1	TRBD1	CASRTGQGVNNEQFF	TGTGCCAGCAGAACGGGACAGGGGGTTAACAATGAGCAGTTCTTC
TRBV24-1	.	TRBJ2-1	.	CATSDGLDPVGNEQFF	TGTGCCACCAGTGATGGCTTGGACCCCGTTGGCAATGAGCAGTTCTTC
TRBV7-2	.	TRBJ2-3	.	CASSAEPLLTDTQYF	TGTGCCAGCAGCGCCGAGCCCCTCCTTACAGATACGCAGTATTTT
TRBV15	.	TRBJ1-1	.	CATVGAPNTEAFF	TGTGCCACCGTGGGGGCCCCGAACACTGAAGCTTTCTTT
TRBV28	.	TRBJ2-1	TRBD2	CASTSTGGWDEQFF	TGTGCCAGCACCTCAACGGGAGGATGGGATGAGCAGTTCTTC
TRBV7-2	.	TRBJ2-7	.	CASSLDYAGAAYEQYF	TGTGCCAGCAGCTTAGATTACGCGGGGGCAGCCTACGAGCAGTACTTC
TRBV20-1	.	TRBJ1-6	.	CSASLSTPGSSPLHF	TGCAGTGCTAGTCTATCCACGCCGGGCAGCTCACCCCTCCACTTT
TRBV15	.	TRBJ1-2	.	CATSRIQGDGYTF	TGTGCCACCAGCAGAATCCAGGGCGACGGCTACACCTTC
TRBV6-1	once	TRBJ2-7	.	CASRGNEQYF	TGTGCCAGCAGAGGCAACGAGCAGTACTTC
TRBV19	.	TRBJ2-1	.	CASGGNGAEQFF	TGTGCCAGTGGAGGGAACGGGGCTGAGCAGTTCTTC
TRBV5-1	.	TRBJ2-5	TRBD2	CASSLAGRRYF	TGCGCCAGCAGCTTGGCCGGGAGGCGGTACTTC
TRBV19	.	TRBJ2-7	.	CASSDPGLKTYEQYF	TGTGCCAGTAGTGATCCGGGACTTAAAACCTACGAGCAGTACTTC
TRBV4-3	few	TRBJ1-2	.	CASSPKDYSVMGEYGYTF	TGCGCCAGCAGCCCGAAAGATTATTCGGTCATGGGGGAGTATGGCTACACCTTC
TRBV6-1	.	TRBJ1-5	.	CASTSSGNNQPQHF	TGTGCCAGTACTTCATCGGGGAACAATCAGCCCCAGCATTTT